A selection of T cell receptor beta chains follows, all from one sample in a study of blood T cells in healthy people across ages. TCRdb redid the calling of the 5' RACE reads with MiXCR, one entry per CDR3 protein. The sample lists 1.5 million to 2 million distinct CDR3 sequences, roughly 49% occurring once. Sequenced: blood. Receptors were obtained from a woman aged 40-49 years in good health. Both conserved end residues are part of each CDR3. Fields, in order: CDR3 DNA, CDR3 protein, V gene, D gene, clone size, J gene. A D gene is named only where the DNA matches it firmly. Clone size is not always given. Where it is, it says once, few, many or a class for expanded clones.

cdr3_nt: TGTGCCAGCAGTTTCAAGGGGGTTGGCACTGAAGCTTTCTTT
cdr3_aa: CASSFKGVGTEAFF
v_call: TRBV12-3/TRBV12-4
d_call: NA
clone_size: NA
j_call: TRBJ1-1

cdr3_nt: TGCGCCAGCAGCCAAGTGCGGGGCCCAGATACGCAGTATTTT
cdr3_aa: CASSQVRGPDTQYF
v_call: TRBV4-1
d_call: NA
clone_size: few
j_call: TRBJ2-3

cdr3_nt: TGCGCCAGCAGCCAAGCACAGGAGAGTGGCTACACCTTC
cdr3_aa: CASSQAQESGYTF
v_call: TRBV4-3
d_call: NA
clone_size: few
j_call: TRBJ1-2

cdr3_nt: TGCAGTGCTTCGACAGGGTTCGGCACTGAAGCTTTCTTT
cdr3_aa: CSASTGFGTEAFF
v_call: TRBV20-1
d_call: TRBD1
clone_size: few
j_call: TRBJ1-1

cdr3_nt: TGTGCCAGCAGCCAAGACCCAGGGGGCAAAGAGACCCAGTACTTC
cdr3_aa: CASSQDPGGKETQYF
v_call: TRBV4-2
d_call: TRBD1
clone_size: few
j_call: TRBJ2-5

cdr3_nt: TGCAGCGGGTGGGGCCGACGCGAGGGGATGAACACTGAAGCTTTCTTT
cdr3_aa: CSGWGRREGMNTEAFF
v_call: TRBV29-1
d_call: NA
clone_size: NA
j_call: TRBJ1-1

cdr3_nt: TGTGCCGGCGAGATACCCGCCCTCTACAATGAGCAGTTCTTC
cdr3_aa: CAGEIPALYNEQFF
v_call: TRBV12-3/TRBV12-4
d_call: NA
clone_size: NA
j_call: TRBJ2-1

cdr3_nt: TGTGCCAGCTCACCAAATCCACAGGGAACGGTGCAGTACTTC
cdr3_aa: CASSPNPQGTVQYF
v_call: TRBV18
d_call: NA
clone_size: NA
j_call: TRBJ2-5

cdr3_nt: TGTGCCAGCACACCGGGACAGGGACTCTCTTCCACAGATACGCAGTATTTT
cdr3_aa: CASTPGQGLSSTDTQYF
v_call: TRBV9
d_call: TRBD1
clone_size: few
j_call: TRBJ2-3

cdr3_nt: TGCAGTGCTAGAGATAACCATTTCGACAGGGAAAAATATGGCTACACCTTC
cdr3_aa: CSARDNHFDREKYGYTF
v_call: TRBV20-1
d_call: TRBD1
clone_size: NA
j_call: TRBJ1-2

cdr3_nt: TGCAGTGCTATCAAATTGGGGACTAGCGGGAGGGCCGTGGCCAAAAACATTCAGTACTTC
cdr3_aa: CSAIKLGTSGRAVAKNIQYF
v_call: TRBV20-1
d_call: TRBD2
clone_size: few
j_call: TRBJ2-4

cdr3_nt: TGTGCCAGCAGTGACGGGGGGGCGAAGTACAATGAGCAGTTCTTC
cdr3_aa: CASSDGGAKYNEQFF
v_call: TRBV6-5
d_call: TRBD2
clone_size: few
j_call: TRBJ2-1

cdr3_nt: TGTGCCAGCAACTTTTTCTCAGGGAATTCACCCCTCCACTTT
cdr3_aa: CASNFFSGNSPLHF
v_call: TRBV7-9
d_call: NA
clone_size: NA
j_call: TRBJ1-6

cdr3_nt: TGTGCCAGCACCCGGGACAAGTTCGACGAGCAGTACTTC
cdr3_aa: CASTRDKFDEQYF
v_call: TRBV6-2/TRBV6-3
d_call: NA
clone_size: NA
j_call: TRBJ2-7

cdr3_nt: TGCGCCAGCAGCTATCACGGATTATCCTACAATGAGCAGTTCTTC
cdr3_aa: CASSYHGLSYNEQFF
v_call: TRBV5-1
d_call: NA
clone_size: NA
j_call: TRBJ2-1

cdr3_nt: TGCGCCAGCAGCATGGGACAGGGAGGGGATGAGCAGTTCTTC
cdr3_aa: CASSMGQGGDEQFF
v_call: TRBV5-1
d_call: TRBD1
clone_size: NA
j_call: TRBJ2-1

cdr3_nt: TGCGCCAGCAGTGCCGGGACAGCCCAATACGAGCAGTACTTC
cdr3_aa: CASSAGTAQYEQYF
v_call: TRBV10-2
d_call: TRBD1
clone_size: NA
j_call: TRBJ2-7

cdr3_nt: TGCGCCAGCAGCCAAACCCAGACAGCGTACAATGAGCAGTTCTTC
cdr3_aa: CASSQTQTAYNEQFF
v_call: TRBV4-3
d_call: NA
clone_size: few
j_call: TRBJ2-1

cdr3_nt: TGTGCCAGCAGCCCCCGAGGGGGGGAGTCAGATACGCAGTATTTT
cdr3_aa: CASSPRGGESDTQYF
v_call: TRBV7-6
d_call: NA
clone_size: NA
j_call: TRBJ2-3

cdr3_nt: TGTGCCAGCAGCGAGACGGACTCTGGGGCCAACGTCCTGACTTTC
cdr3_aa: CASSETDSGANVLTF
v_call: TRBV7-9
d_call: NA
clone_size: few
j_call: TRBJ2-6

cdr3_nt: TGCAGTGCTAGCTACAGGGGCGCCCGGGGCAATGAGCAGTTCTTC
cdr3_aa: CSASYRGARGNEQFF
v_call: TRBV20-1
d_call: TRBD1
clone_size: few
j_call: TRBJ2-1

cdr3_nt: TGCGCCAGCAGCCAAGGATCGGGGACTAGCGGGGTTGAGCAGTTCTTC
cdr3_aa: CASSQGSGTSGVEQFF
v_call: TRBV4-3
d_call: TRBD2
clone_size: many
j_call: TRBJ2-1

cdr3_nt: TGTGCCAGCAGCCGGATGGGGGCCTCTTCCTACGAGCAGTACTTC
cdr3_aa: CASSRMGASSYEQYF
v_call: TRBV5-6
d_call: NA
clone_size: NA
j_call: TRBJ2-7

cdr3_nt: TGTGCCAGCAGAGGCTTCCCATACAATGAGCAGTTCTTC
cdr3_aa: CASRGFPYNEQFF
v_call: TRBV3-1
d_call: NA
clone_size: NA
j_call: TRBJ2-1

cdr3_nt: TGTGCCAGCAGTGACCCCGGCCGGAACTATGGCTACACCTTC
cdr3_aa: CASSDPGRNYGYTF
v_call: TRBV6-2/TRBV6-3
d_call: NA
clone_size: NA
j_call: TRBJ1-2

cdr3_nt: TGTGCCAGCAGCCAAGATTCCGGGACAGGTATCTATGGCTGCACCTTC
cdr3_aa: CASSQDSGTGIYGCTF
v_call: TRBV4-2
d_call: TRBD1
clone_size: NA
j_call: TRBJ1-2

cdr3_nt: TGTGCCAGCAGCTTAGCCCCAGCAAGCTCCTACAATGAGCAGTACTTC
cdr3_aa: CASSLAPASSYNEQYF
v_call: TRBV7-2
d_call: NA
clone_size: NA
j_call: TRBJ2-4

cdr3_nt: TGTGCCAGCAGCTTGTGGCGCCCCCTCTACAATGAGCAGTACTTC
cdr3_aa: CASSLWRPLYNEQYF
v_call: TRBV7-2
d_call: NA
clone_size: NA
j_call: TRBJ2-7

cdr3_nt: TGTGCCAGCTCAAAAATCTCCGGGGGAGAGACCCAGTACTTC
cdr3_aa: CASSKISGGETQYF
v_call: TRBV18
d_call: NA
clone_size: NA
j_call: TRBJ2-5

cdr3_nt: TGTGCCACCAGTGACCCTGGACCCGCGGAGACCCAGTACTTC
cdr3_aa: CATSDPGPAETQYF
v_call: TRBV24-1
d_call: NA
clone_size: few
j_call: TRBJ2-5

cdr3_nt: TGTGCCAGCAGTGGCGAGAGGGGGGTTTACGAGCAGTACTTC
cdr3_aa: CASSGERGVYEQYF
v_call: TRBV6-1
d_call: NA
clone_size: few
j_call: TRBJ2-7

cdr3_nt: TGCGCCAGCAGCCCCCAGACAGGGGTGTATGGCTACACCTTC
cdr3_aa: CASSPQTGVYGYTF
v_call: TRBV5-1
d_call: TRBD1
clone_size: NA
j_call: TRBJ1-2